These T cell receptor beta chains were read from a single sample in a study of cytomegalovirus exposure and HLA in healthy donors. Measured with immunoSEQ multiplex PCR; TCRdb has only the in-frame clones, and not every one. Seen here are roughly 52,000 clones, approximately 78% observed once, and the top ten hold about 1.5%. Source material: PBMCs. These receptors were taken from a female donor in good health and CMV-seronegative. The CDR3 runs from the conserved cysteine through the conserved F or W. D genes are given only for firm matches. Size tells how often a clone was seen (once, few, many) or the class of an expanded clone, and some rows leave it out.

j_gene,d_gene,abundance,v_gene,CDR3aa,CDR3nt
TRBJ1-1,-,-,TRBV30,CAWGITGSTEAFF,TGTGCCTGGGGGATAACAGGTTCCACTGAAGCTTTCTTT
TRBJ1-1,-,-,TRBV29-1,CSVRRGMEAFF,TGCAGCGTCAGACGGGGTATGGAAGCTTTCTTT
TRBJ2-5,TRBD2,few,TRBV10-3,CAISTTSGGTETQYF,TGTGCCATCAGTACTACTAGCGGGGGAACGGAGACCCAGTACTTC
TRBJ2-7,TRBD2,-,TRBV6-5,CASSPTRGGTYEQYF,TGTGCCAGCAGTCCAACCCGGGGGGGAACCTACGAGCAGTACTTC
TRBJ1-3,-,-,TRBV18,CASSPLPTTGGNTIYF,TGTGCCAGCTCACCACTTCCGACCACGGGTGGAAACACCATATATTTT
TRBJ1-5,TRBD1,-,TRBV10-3,CAISGGGQGAPQHF,TGTGCCATCAGTGGGGGGGGACAGGGCGCGCCCCAGCATTTT
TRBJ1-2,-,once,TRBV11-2,CASRAPGRGGDGYGYTF,TGTGCCAGCAGAGCCCCAGGGCGGGGGGGGGACGGCTATGGCTACACCTTC
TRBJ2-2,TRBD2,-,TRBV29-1,CSGGLAGGQGELFF,TGCAGCGGGGGACTAGCGGGGGGTCAAGGGGAGCTGTTTTTT
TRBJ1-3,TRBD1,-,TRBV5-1,CASSLFPGGEVSGNTIYF,TGCGCCAGCAGCTTGTTTCCAGGGGGCGAAGTCTCTGGAAACACCATATATTTT
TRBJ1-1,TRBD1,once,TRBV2,CASSGDRGGNTEAFF,TGTGCCAGCAGTGGGGACAGGGGTGGGAACACTGAAGCTTTCTTT
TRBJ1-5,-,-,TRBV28,CASSLYQAKNQPQHF,TGTGCCAGCAGTTTATACCAGGCCAAGAATCAGCCCCAGCATTTT
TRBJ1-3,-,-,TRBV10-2,CASSDRQPDSGNTIYF,TGCGCCAGCAGTGACCGACAGCCCGACTCTGGAAACACCATATATTTT
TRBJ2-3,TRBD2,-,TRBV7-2,CASSPRRRGGASDTQYF,TGTGCCAGCAGCCCCCGTCGGCGCGGGGGGGCCTCAGATACGCAGTATTTT
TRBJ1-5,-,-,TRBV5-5,CASSLNGGRAPQHF,TGTGCCAGCAGCTTGAACGGGGGTCGGGCGCCCCAGCATTTT
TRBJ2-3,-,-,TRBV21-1,CASSKDAGGRCTDTQYF,TGTGCCAGCAGCAAAGATGCGGGAGGCAGATGCACAGATACGCAGTATTTT
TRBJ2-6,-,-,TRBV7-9,CASSATGSGANVLTF,TGTGCCAGCAGCGCCACAGGGTCTGGGGCCAACGTCCTGACTTTC
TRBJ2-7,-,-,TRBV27,CASSLGRVYEQYF,TGTGCCAGCAGTTTAGGCAGGGTCTACGAGCAGTACTTC
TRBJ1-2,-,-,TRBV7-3,CASSLDGPVGGYTF,TGTGCCAGCAGCCTCGACGGCCCGGTCGGGGGCTACACCTTC
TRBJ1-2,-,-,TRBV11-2,CASSGGRGIYGYTF,TGTGCCAGCAGTGGAGGGAGGGGAATATATGGCTACACCTTC
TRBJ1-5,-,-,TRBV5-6,CASSYGLGGNQPQHF,TGTGCCAGCAGCTACGGGCTTGGGGGGAATCAGCCCCAGCATTTT
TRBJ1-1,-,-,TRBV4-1,CASRRVSGEYEAFF,TGCGCCAGCAGGAGGGTTTCGGGCGAGTATGAAGCTTTCTTT
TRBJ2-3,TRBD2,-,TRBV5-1,CASSQRLAGAYTDTQYF,TGCGCCAGCAGCCAAAGACTAGCGGGGGCCTACACAGATACGCAGTATTTT
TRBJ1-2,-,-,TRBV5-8,CASRLRPEREGYTF,TGTGCCAGCAGGTTGAGGCCGGAACGGGAAGGCTACACCTTC
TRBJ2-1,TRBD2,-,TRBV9,CASSRLAVNYNEQFF,TGTGCCAGCAGTAGACTAGCGGTCAACTACAATGAGCAGTTCTTC
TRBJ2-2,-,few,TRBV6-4,CASSDSPGTNTGELFF,TGTGCCAGCAGTGACTCGCCAGGGACGAACACCGGGGAGCTGTTTTTT
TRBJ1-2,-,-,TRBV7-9,CASSLGSLPGGYTF,TGTGCCAGCAGCTTAGGCTCTCTCCCCGGGGGCTACACCTTC
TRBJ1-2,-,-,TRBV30,CAWSVGGGGYTF,TGTGCCTGGAGTGTAGGAGGTGGTGGCTACACCTTC
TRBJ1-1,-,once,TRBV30,CAWSFDSMNTEAFF,TGTGCCTGGAGTTTTGACAGTATGAACACTGAAGCTTTCTTT
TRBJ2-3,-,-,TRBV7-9,CASSLRTGTDTQYF,TGTGCCAGCAGCTTACGGACAGGCACAGATACGCAGTATTTT
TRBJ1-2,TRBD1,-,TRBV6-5,CASSYKRGTVTYGYTF,TGTGCCAGCAGTTACAAAAGAGGGACAGTGACCTATGGCTACACCTTC
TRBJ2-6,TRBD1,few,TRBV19,CASRPPPGQGALGANVLTF,TGTGCCAGTAGACCACCTCCGGGACAGGGGGCTCTGGGGGCCAACGTCCTGACTTTC
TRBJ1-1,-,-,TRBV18,CASSPRSERTEAFF,TGTGCCAGCTCACCAAGGTCAGAGCGCACTGAAGCTTTCTTT
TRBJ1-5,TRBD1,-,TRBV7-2,CASSDLGQGVGGGQPQHF,TGTGCCAGCAGCGACTTGGGACAGGGGGTAGGGGGAGGTCAGCCCCAGCATTTT
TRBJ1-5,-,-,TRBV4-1,CASSQEPGVRGNQPQHF,TGCGCCAGCAGCCAAGAGCCGGGGGTTAGAGGCAATCAGCCCCAGCATTTT
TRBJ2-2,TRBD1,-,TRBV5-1,CASTVTTGSTGELFF,TGCGCCAGCACGGTAACGACAGGGAGCACCGGGGAGCTGTTTTTT
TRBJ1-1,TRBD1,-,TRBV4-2,CASSSDREGPEAFF,TGTGCCAGCAGCTCGGACAGGGAAGGCCCTGAAGCTTTCTTT
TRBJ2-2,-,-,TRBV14,CASSPGGPTGELFF,TGTGCCAGCAGCCCCGGGGGACCTACCGGGGAGCTGTTTTTT
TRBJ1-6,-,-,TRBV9,CASGGGPSRNSPLHF,TGTGCCAGCGGGGGGGGTCCGAGTCGTAATTCACCCCTCCACTTT
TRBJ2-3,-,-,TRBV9,CASSGRGLTPDTQYF,TGTGCCAGCAGCGGAAGAGGGTTAACTCCGGATACGCAGTATTTT
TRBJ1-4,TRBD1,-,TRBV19,CASTNRGQGGEKLFF,TGTGCCAGTACCAATCGGGGACAGGGCGGTGAAAAACTGTTTTTT
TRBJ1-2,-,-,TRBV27,CASSLRVLEPGYTF,TGTGCCAGCAGTTTGAGGGTGTTGGAGCCTGGCTACACCTTC
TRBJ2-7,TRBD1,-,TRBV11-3,CASSLSGTAADEQYF,TGTGCCAGCAGCCTCTCCGGGACAGCCGCAGACGAGCAGTACTTC
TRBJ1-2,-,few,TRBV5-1,CASSLEAGLFNYGYTF,TGCGCCAGCAGCTTGGAGGCAGGCTTATTCAACTATGGCTACACCTTC
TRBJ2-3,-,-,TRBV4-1,CASSQPALGTDTQYF,TGCGCCAGCAGCCAACCTGCGTTGGGCACAGATACGCAGTATTTT
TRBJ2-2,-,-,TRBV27,CASSYRVTSNTGELFF,TGTGCCAGCAGTTATAGAGTAACTTCGAACACCGGGGAGCTGTTTTTT
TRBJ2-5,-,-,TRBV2,CASSEAIEARQETQYF,TGTGCCAGCAGTGAAGCCATCGAAGCCCGCCAAGAGACCCAGTACTTC
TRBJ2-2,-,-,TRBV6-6,CASGAENTGELFF,TGTGCCAGCGGTGCAGAGAACACCGGGGAGCTGTTTTTT
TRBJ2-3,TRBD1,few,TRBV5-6,CASSLPSTGSTDTQYF,TGTGCCAGCAGCCTGCCCTCGACAGGGAGCACAGATACGCAGTATTTT
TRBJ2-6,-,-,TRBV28,CASSESSGANVLTF,TGTGCCAGCAGTGAGAGCTCTGGGGCCAACGTCCTGACTTTC
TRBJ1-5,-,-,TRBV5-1,CASSLVGGAGQPQHF,TGCGCCAGCAGCTTGGTGGGGGGGGCCGGGCAGCCCCAGCATTTT
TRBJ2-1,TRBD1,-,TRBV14,CASRRQGMGNHNEQFF,TGTGCCAGCAGACGACAGGGTATGGGGAATCACAATGAGCAGTTCTTC
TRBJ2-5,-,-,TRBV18,CASSPLSRGQETQYF,TGTGCCAGCTCACCCCTATCGAGGGGGCAAGAGACCCAGTACTTC
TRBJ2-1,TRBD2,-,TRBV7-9,CASSPKRLAGGNNEQFF,TGTGCCAGCAGCCCTAAAAGACTAGCGGGGGGTAACAATGAGCAGTTCTTC
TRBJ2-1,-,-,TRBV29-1,CSVASGYNEQFF,TGCAGCGTTGCAAGCGGATACAATGAGCAGTTCTTC
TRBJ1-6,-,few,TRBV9,CASSVDGSPLHF,TGTGCCAGCAGCGTAGACGGTTCACCCCTCCACTTT